This T cell receptor beta chain was retrieved from a study of T cell repertoires in cytomegalovirus infection. Study-level information: Shared public TCR beta signatures pointed to both CMV infection and a matching HLA type. Regarding the study as a whole: Based on cumulative public TCR beta family frequency, carriers of CMV plus the relevant HLA were identified. The ex vivo response showed dominance by HLA-C-restricted CMV-specific TCR beta clonotypes.

TCRdb re-analysed the reads in MiXCR, keeping a single row per CDR3 protein. The profile shows 350,000 to 550,000 distinct CDR3 sequences, approximately 31% of them singletons. Points on this clonotype: The target antigen is unknown.

CDR3 size: 16 residues. Germline V CDR1 and CDR2: SGHDT, YYEEEE. Unmatched junction bases numbered 9, after V lost 3 bases and J lost 1 base. The sequenced material came from PBMCs. The TCR sequence derives from a human donor in good health (CMV status not recorded). Some clones in this sample may be carry-over from other donors' samples. This rearrangement joins TRBV5-6 to TRBJ1-1; TRBD1 matches at 7 bases. The CDR3 here is CASSSTDRLENTEAFF. CDR3 DNA sequence: TGTGCCAGCAGCTCCACGGACAGGCTAGAGAACACTGAAGCTTTCTTT.